The 26 T cell receptor beta chains presented below share a single source sample, sequenced in a study of response to subunit inactivated influenza vaccine. TCRdb ran MiXCR on the RT-PCR reads and lists one entry per CDR3 protein. The sample shows hundreds of thousands of distinct CDR3 sequences, around 10% of them seen only once. These data also formed part of another study, on T cells expressing NK-cell markers. That investigation notes: Researchers built TCR beta cDNA using 5'RACE template switching with UMIs.

Sequences were derived from PBMCs from blood, sampled on the day of vaccination. The receptors were gathered from a man aged 45 to 65 who received an inactivated influenza vaccine.

This clonotype has only a few counts. The genes are TRBV7-2 and TRBJ1-1, with D uncertain. CDR3 length: 17 amino acids. Germline assignment: CDR1 SGHTA and CDR2 FQGNSA. V was shortened by 4 bases and J by 0 bases, with 18 bases between the two germline ends. CDR3 DNA: TGTGCCAGCAGCTCTAGTTGGGGAGGACGCATGAACACTGAAGCTTTCTTT. Amino acid sequence: CASSSSWGGRMNTEAFF.

The table lists this clonotype with many counts. The chain has TRBV5-6 and TRBJ2-5; D not resolved. This CDR3 comprises 13 residues. CDR1 SGHDT and CDR2 YYEEEE come from the germline V gene. With 0 bases removed from V and 2 bases from J, the gap between germline ends came to 5 bases. The CDR3 DNA reads TGTGCCAGCAGCTTGGAGCATCAAGAGACCCAGTACTTC. Translating it yields CASSLEHQETQYF.

The CDR3 DNA follows: TGTGCCATCAGCCTGGCTCGGTCTTGGGCCCCTGCTTACAAGGGCGAGGCAGGCAATGAGCAGTTCTTC. As protein: CAISLARSWAPAYKGEAGNEQFF. The rearrangement joins TRBV10-3 to TRBJ2-1; D remains ambiguous. Looked up from germline, CDR1 is ENHRY and CDR2 is SYGVKD. The V end was cut by 6 bases, the J end by 6 bases, with 42 bases between. The CDR3 sequence is 23 residues long.

This chain links TRBV28 with TRBJ1-2; D is perhaps TRBD1 (6 bases). CDR3 size: 13 residues. CDR1 and CDR2 from the germline V gene are MDHEN and SYDVKM. V was cut by 5 bases and J by 4 bases, with 11 bases left in between. The CDR3, as DNA: TGTGCCAGCAGTCCTACAGGGACCTATGGCTACACCTTC. This codes for CASSPTGTYGYTF.

The rearrangement uses TRBV6-1 and TRBJ1-6, with 9 positions matching TRBD1. Germline V gives CDR1 MNHNS, CDR2 SASEGT. The CDR3 runs to 14 residues. Germline trimming cut 6 bases from V and 9 bases from J; bases unmatched to any gene: 6. This chain's CDR3 is CASRGQGGSSPLHF. The CDR3 coding sequence is TGTGCCAGCAGGGGACAGGGAGGAAGTTCACCCCTCCACTTT.

This clonotype was counted between two and nine times. The CDR3 reads CASSLGLRGGGQETQYF. The CDR3 coding sequence is TGTGCCAGCAGCTTAGGGCTTCGGGGGGGAGGGCAAGAGACCCAGTACTTC. This chain connects TRBV7-2 to TRBJ2-5; TRBD2 agrees at 8 bases. CDR1 and CDR2 from the germline V gene are SGHTA and FQGNSA. V gave up 1 base and J gave up 2 bases; unmatched junction bases: 9. CDR3 length equals 17 residues.

The rearrangement joins TRBV28 to TRBJ2-3; TRBD1 or TRBD2 may be the D gene (5 bases each). The CDR3 covers 15 residues. Germline V gene lookup returns CDR1 MDHEN and CDR2 SYDVKM. V shed 4 bases and J shed 4 bases, with 15 bases lying between them. CDR3 coding DNA: TGTGCCAGCAGTTCCCCCCTTTCGGGACCAGATACGCAGTATTTT. It codes for CASSSPLSGPDTQYF.

This clonotype appeared many times. V is TRBV14 and J is TRBJ2-5; D is unclear. Germline lookup yields CDR1 SGHDN and CDR2 FVKESK. The CDR3 runs to 12 residues. Deletions cut 0 bases from V and 10 bases from J, with 9 bases between. CDR3 nucleotides: TGTGCCAGCAGCCAAGAAGCAGAGGACCAGTACTTC. The encoded protein is CASSQEAEDQYF. Supplemented by reference TRBV14 and TRBJ2-5, the full variable domain reads EAGVTQFPSHSVIEKGQTVTLRCDPISGHDNLYWYRRVMGKEIKFLLHFVKESKQDESGMPNNRFLAERTGGTYSTLKVQPAELEDSGVYFCASSQEAEDQYFGPGTRLLVL.

This sequence joins TRBV9 and TRBJ1-1; D possibly corresponds to TRBD1 (5 bases). CDR3 size: 13 residues. V lost 3 bases to trimming and J lost 3 bases, with 9 bases between them. The germline gives CDR1 SGDLS, CDR2 YYNGEE. The CDR3 region has the DNA TGTGCCAGCAGCGCCGCAGGGTACACTGAAGCTTTCTTT. This translates into CASSAAGYTEAFF. The entire variable domain, with the rest obtained from reference TRBV9 and TRBJ1-1, is as follows: DSGVTQTPKHLITATGQRVTLRCSPRSGDLSVYWYQQSLDQGLQFLIQYYNGEERAKGNILERFSAQQFPDLHSELNLSSLELGDSALYFCASSAAGYTEAFFGQGTRLTVV.

This chain connects TRBV29-1 to TRBJ2-1, with D perhaps TRBD2 (5 bases). V shed 4 bases and J shed 4 bases, with 17 bases lying between them. The CDR3 is 15 amino acids. Germline CDR1 reads SQVTM; CDR2 reads ANQGSEA. CDR3 protein: CSVVVGGTVYNEQFF. CDR3 DNA sequence: TGCAGCGTTGTGGTAGGAGGCACTGTATACAATGAGCAGTTCTTC.

The V and J genes are TRBV29-1 and TRBJ2-5, with D possibly matching TRBD1 (5 bases). There are 13 residues in the CDR3. From germline, CDR1 is SQVTM and CDR2 ANQGSEA. V lost 4 bases and J lost 2, with 11 bases in between. CDR3 coding DNA: TGCAGCGTTGCCCGCGGACAACAAGAGACCCAGTACTTC. Translated: CSVARGQQETQYF.

This clonotype showed up just a few times. The genes are TRBV5-1 and TRBJ1-2, with a tentative D call TRBD1 (6 bases). This CDR3 contains 14 residues. V was cut by 0 bases and J by 8 bases, with 14 bases left in between. Germline V lookup: CDR1 SGHRS, CDR2 YFSETQ. The CDR3 reads CASSLVLQGYGYTF. CDR3 bases: TGCGCCAGCAGCTTGGTTTTACAGGGCTACGGCTACACCTTC.

V and J are TRBV12-3 or TRBV12-4 and TRBJ1-3; a possible D gene is TRBD1 (6 bases). The CDR3 has 13 amino acids. V shed 6 bases and J shed 11 bases, with 17 bases lying between them. CDR3: CASRGDMELAIYF. In nucleotides, the CDR3 is TGTGCCAGCAGGGGGGACATGGAATTGGCCATATATTTT.

This clonotype was seen only a few times. The chain carries TRBV7-3 and TRBJ1-4, with D perhaps TRBD1 (5 bases). CDR3 size: 15 residues. Deletions cut 4 bases from V and 7 bases from J, with 16 bases between. Germline V CDR1 and CDR2: SGHTA, FQGTGA. CDR3 residues: CASSWDQGWGEKLFF. The CDR3 nucleotides are TGTGCCAGCAGCTGGGACCAGGGTTGGGGTGAAAAACTGTTTTTT. Based on the CDR3 plus reference TRBV7-3 and TRBJ1-4, the full variable domain is GAGVSQTPSNKVTEKGKYVELRCDPISGHTALYWYRQSLGQGPEFLIYFQGTGAADDSGLPNDRFFAVRPEGSVSTLKIQRTERGDSAVYLCASSWDQGWGEKLFFGSGTQLSVL.

This clonotype has a handful of counts. This rearrangement joins TRBV7-9 to TRBJ2-5; D is unresolved. The CDR3 consists of 13 residues. V lost 3 bases to trimming and J lost 2 bases, with 7 bases between them. Germline CDR1 SEHNR, CDR2 FQNEAQ (reference sequence). Here the CDR3 reads CASSFSRQETQYF. CDR3 nucleotide sequence: TGTGCCAGCAGCTTCTCGCGGCAAGAGACCCAGTACTTC. Looking up the rest from reference TRBV7-9 and TRBJ2-5 gives the full variable domain: DTGVSQNPRHKITKRGQNVTFRCDPISEHNRLYWYRQTLGQGPEFLTYFQNEAQLEKSRLLSDRFSAERPKGSFSTLEIQRTEQGDSAMYLCASSFSRQETQYFGPGTRLLVL.

This clonotype showed up just a few times. The chain uses TRBV12-3 or TRBV12-4 and TRBJ2-2, with 11 bases matching TRBD2. V was pared by 6 bases and J by 2 bases, with 2 bases of the junction left unmatched. This CDR3 spans 15 amino acids. The CDR3 loop is CASSTSGGNTGELFF. CDR3 in DNA: TGTGCCAGCAGCACTAGCGGGGGCAACACCGGGGAGCTGTTTTTT.

The rearrangement joins TRBV7-9 to TRBJ2-7; D gene uncertain. CDR1 and CDR2 from the germline V gene are SEHNR and FQNEAQ (reference sequence). V lost 4 bases to trimming and J lost 5 bases, with 15 bases between them. The CDR3 contains 14 residues. In DNA, the CDR3 is TGTGCCAGCAGCTCTGAACGGTTGACCGACGAGCAGTACTTC. This encodes CASSSERLTDEQYF.

This clonotype was observed at least ten times. The chain joins TRBV6-6 to TRBJ2-5; no clear D gene. V lost 6 bases to trimming and J lost 1 base, with 6 bases between them. This CDR3 contains 12 residues. Per the germline V gene, CDR1 is MNHNY and CDR2 is SVGAGI (reference sequence). Written as DNA, the CDR3 is TGTGCCAGCAGCGACACCCAAGAGACCCAGTACTTC. This encodes CASSDTQETQYF.

This clonotype was picked up a small number of times. The rearrangement joins TRBV29-1 to TRBJ2-1; 7 positions match TRBD2. Per germline, CDR1 SQVTM and CDR2 ANQGSEA. This CDR3 has 16 residues. V lost 0 bases to trimming and J lost 5 bases; unmatched junction nucleotides: 10. In DNA form, the CDR3 reads TGCAGCGTTGAAGATTCAACGACTAGCAGAGACAATGAGCAGTTCTTC. Protein product: CSVEDSTTSRDNEQFF.

The chain combines TRBV4-3 with TRBJ2-1, with D possibly being TRBD1 (5 bases). Germline CDR1 LGHNA, CDR2 YSLEER. The CDR3 is 16 amino acids. Trimming shortened V by 0 bases and J by 3 bases, and 12 bases separated the two germline ends. CDR3 sequence reads: CASSQEGQLSYNEQFF. The CDR3 DNA sequence: TGCGCCAGCAGCCAAGAGGGGCAGCTAAGCTACAATGAGCAGTTCTTC.

In its sample, this clonotype was seen a few times. The chain joins TRBV20-1 to TRBJ2-7; 7 nucleotides line up with TRBD2. The CDR3 runs to 15 residues. Germline V gives CDR1 DFQATT, CDR2 SNEGSKA (reference sequence). V trimming: 3 bases; J trimming: 2 bases; junction bases outside the gene matches: 10. CDR3 in amino acids: CSASLFSGFTYEQYF. The CDR3 DNA follows: TGCAGTGCTAGCCTTTTTAGCGGGTTTACCTACGAGCAGTACTTC.

The chain couples TRBV6-1 to TRBJ2-1, with 12 nucleotides matching TRBD2. Germline V gives CDR1 MNHNS, CDR2 SASEGT. This CDR3 comprises 15 residues. J lost 8 bases, V lost 5 bases, and 7 bases had no gene match. The CDR3 DNA reads as TGTGCCAGCAGTAGGGCGACTAGCGGGGGATATGAGCAGTTCTTC. Encoded protein: CASSRATSGGYEQFF.

The J gene is TRBJ1-5, the V gene TRBV20-1; D is possibly TRBD1 (5 bases). Per germline, CDR1 DFQATT and CDR2 SNEGSKA (reference sequence). Trimming cost V 1 base and J 9 bases, with 10 bases left between them. This CDR3 spans 12 amino acids. The CDR3 sequence is CSARGVQGPQHF. As DNA, the CDR3 is TGCAGTGCTAGAGGGGTGCAGGGGCCCCAGCATTTT.

This chain links TRBV11-1 with TRBJ2-2; 9 nucleotides match TRBD1. The CDR3 is 16 amino acids. The V gene's germline CDR1 is SGHAT and CDR2 FQDESV (reference sequence). V lost 4 bases to trimming and J lost 3 bases; unmatched junction nucleotides: 6. CDR3 loop: CASSSWTGVDTGELFF. DNA of the CDR3: TGTGCCAGCAGCTCATGGACAGGGGTGGACACCGGGGAGCTGTTTTTT.

The chain has TRBV5-1 and TRBJ2-2; D unresolved. Germline values: CDR1 SGHRS, CDR2 YFSETQ. V lost 4 bases to trimming and J lost 4 bases, with 14 bases between them. This CDR3 contains 15 residues. The CDR3 DNA reads TGCGCCAGCAGCCAGTTAGGTCACAGCACCGGGGAGCTGTTTTTT. This encodes CASSQLGHSTGELFF.

The gene calls are TRBV12-3 or TRBV12-4 and TRBJ1-4; no clear D gene. CDR3 length: 13 residues. Trimming shortened V by 2 bases and J by 5 bases, and 6 bases separated the two germline ends. CDR3 sequence: CASSLSLNEKLFF. CDR3 nucleotides: TGTGCCAGCAGTTTATCCCTAAATGAAAAACTGTTTTTT.